Listed below are T cell receptor beta chains from one sample, sequenced in a study of shared clonotypes between healthy human individuals. This table comes from immunoSEQ multiplex PCR, and its TCRdb copy is limited to in-frame clones, with some not included. This repertoire shows about 820,000 clones, 80% to 95% found once; its top ten account for around 24%. The sequenced sample was naive CD8+ T cells sorted from blood. The source of these receptors is a man aged 25 to 45 in good health. CDR3s leave out the opening cysteine and the closing phenylalanine or tryptophan.

TRBV10-2	TRBJ1-2	ASSESTGGDGYT
TRBV7-9	TRBJ2-7	ASSLAVSSYEQY
TRBV7-2	TRBJ2-1	ASSLGGLGGEQF
TRBV14	TRBJ2-7	ASSLGQGYEQY
TRBV27	TRBJ2-7	ASSETGTASYEQY
TRBV7-9	TRBJ2-2	ASSLEQGNTGELF
TRBV6-5	TRBJ1-2	ASRRDDYGYT
TRBV10-2	TRBJ2-7	ASIDRSVTYEQY
TRBV7-9	TRBJ2-5	ASSFSRDRGEETQY
TRBV7-9	TRBJ1-2	ASSSRTGGFNYGYT
TRBV7-2	TRBJ2-1	ASSLLGYNEQF
TRBV5-1	TRBJ2-7	ASRSTGRINEQY
TRBV9	TRBJ2-2	ASSVGGEWAGELF
TRBV29-1	TRBJ1-1	SVESPGVNTEAF
TRBV6-6	TRBJ2-1	ASSFRVEGWNEQF